Presented here are 9 T cell receptor beta chains from one specimen sequenced in a study of T cells in tuberculosis. Sorting used thawed, overnight-rested PBMC stained with anti-CD3, a viability dye and GMM-loaded CD1B tetramer. The CD1B tetramers carried C32 glucose monomycolate purified from Rhodococcus equi. Here immunoSEQ multiplex PCR was the method, and the copy in TCRdb shows in-frame clones only, minus some. The profile shows tens of thousands of clones, approximately 90% of them singletons. The sequencing sample was made of CD1b-GMM tetramer-negative cells sorted from PBMCs. The origin of the receptors is an adult woman with latent tuberculosis.

This chain joins TRBV11-2 and TRBJ1-2; 8 bases are shared with TRBD1. The junction had 7 bases not matched to a gene; V was cut back by 5 bases and J by 2 bases. The CDR3 extends over 15 amino acids. Germline V lookup: CDR1 SGHAT, CDR2 FQNNGV. In DNA form, the CDR3 reads TGTGCCAGCAGCCCAGGGGGCGCTGGGAACTATGGCTACACCTTC. It encodes CASSPGGAGNYGYTF.

A remark on this clone: Because the CDR3 is missing its conserved closing phenylalanine or tryptophan, this is likely a read error. No DNA is shown, since the ends of the CDR3 on it are uncertain; the CDR3 is the one TCRdb lists. The chain is built from TRBV7-9 and TRBJ1-2; TRBD1 is the table's D call, not checked against the DNA. The CDR3 extends over 13 residues, inclusive of both ends. Germline values: CDR1 SEHNR, CDR2 FQNEAQ (reference sequence). The CDR3 is CASSIQAPNPPSL.

The gene calls are TRBV9 and TRBJ2-1, with D possibly being TRBD2 (7 bases). This CDR3 region has 15 residues. The ends were cut back, 3 bases at V and 5 bases at J, with 15 bases in the middle. CDR1 SGDLS and CDR2 YYNGEE come from the germline V gene. The CDR3, as DNA: TGTGCCAGCAGCGAGGGGGGGAGGCTAAACAATGAGCAGTTCTTC. It codes for CASSEGGRLNNEQFF.

This clone was detected only once. CDR3 coding DNA: TGTGCCAGTAGTATAGACCTCTGGGGGGCTGAAGCTTTCTTT. It codes for CASSIDLWGAEAFF. The chain employs TRBV19 and TRBJ1-1; D might be TRBD1 (5 bases). The CDR3 is made up of 14 amino acids. CDR1 is LNHDA, CDR2 SQIVND, per germline (reference sequence). V shed 0 bases and J shed 6 bases, with 11 bases lying between them.

J is TRBJ2-3 and V is TRBV9, with 12 nucleotides matching TRBD1. CDR3 length equals 17 residues. The trim removed 0 bases at V and 0 bases at J, leaving 2 bases unmatched. Per the germline V gene, CDR1 is SGDLS and CDR2 is YYNGEE. CDR3: CASSVGDRGLSTDTQYF. In DNA form, the CDR3 reads TGTGCCAGCAGCGTAGGGGACAGGGGGCTTAGCACAGATACGCAGTATTTT. Full variable domain (remainder filled in from reference TRBV9 and TRBJ2-3): DSGVTQTPKHLITATGQRVTLRCSPRSGDLSVYWYQQSLDQGLQFLIQYYNGEERAKGNILERFSAQQFPDLHSELNLSSLELGDSALYFCASSVGDRGLSTDTQYFGPGTRLTVL.

V usage is TRBV5-1 and J usage is TRBJ1-2; D call uncertain. The V gene lost 1 base and the J gene lost 8 bases, with 12 bases spanning the gap. Germline V gene lookup returns CDR1 SGHRS and CDR2 YFSETQ. The CDR3 totals 13 residues. The CDR3 spells CASSLTWPGGYTF. The DNA of the CDR3 is TGCGCCAGCAGCTTGACGTGGCCGGGGGGCTACACCTTC.

The J gene is TRBJ1-2, the V gene TRBV28; possibly TRBD1 for D (6 bases). CDR3 length equals 12 residues. Trimming removed 6 bases at V and 6 bases at J, with 11 bases between. CDR1 is MDHEN, CDR2 SYDVKM, per germline. CDR3 sequence (DNA): TGTGCCAGCAGCGCAGGGGTGGATGGCTACACCTTC. Amino acids: CASSAGVDGYTF.

V and J are TRBV29-1 and TRBJ1-2; possible D gene TRBD1, 6 bases. CDR1 and CDR2 (germline): SQVTM, ANQGSEA. The CDR3 loop spans 13 amino acids. Trimming took 0 bases from V and 3 from J, leaving 8 bases between them. CDR3 nucleotides: TGCAGCGTTGAAGACAGGGGAGACTATGGCTACACCTTC. Amino acids: CSVEDRGDYGYTF. The variable domain in full, completed from reference TRBV29-1 and TRBJ1-2, reads SAVISQKPSRDICQRGTSLTIQCQVDSQVTMMFWYRQQPGQSLTLIATANQGSEATYESGFVIDKFPISRPNLTFSTLTVSNMSPEDSSIYLCSVEDRGDYGYTFGSGTRLTVV.

The chain joins TRBV6-5 to TRBJ2-3; weak D call: TRBD1 (5 bases). This CDR3 has 11 residues. Germline CDR1 MNHEY, CDR2 SVGAGI. Trimming removed 6 bases at V and 8 bases at J, with 9 bases between. DNA for the CDR3: TGTGCCAGCAGAGGACAAGGTACGCAGTATTTT. Residues: CASRGQGTQYF.